The 31 T cell receptor beta chains below were found in one sample sequenced in a study of CXCR3-negative and CXCR3-positive naive CD8 T cells. UMI-labeled 5' RACE yielded the TRB cDNA libraries. TCRdb derives one entry per CDR3 protein from the 5' RACE reads, leaving out DNA. Found here are about 40,000 distinct CDR3 sequences; the top ten clones hold roughly 8.4%. Input material: memory CD8+ T cells from blood. Receptor source: a human donor in good health. Some clones in this sample may be carry-over from other donors' samples.

The genes are TRBV7-9 and TRBJ2-2; with no DNA, the TCRdb D assignment of TRBD1 cannot be verified. The germline CDR1 and CDR2 sequences are SEHNR and FQNEAQ (reference sequence). This CDR3 spans 15 amino acids. The CDR3 reads CASSSTEANTGELFF.

This rearrangement joins TRBV9 to TRBJ1-4. CDR1 and CDR2 from the germline V gene are SGDLS and YYNGEE. The CDR3 sequence is 14 residues long. The CDR3 protein is CASSVDGSSEKLFF.

The chain has TRBV4-3 and TRBJ2-1; TCRdb indicates TRBD2, and absent DNA this call remains unverified. The CDR3 runs 16 residues. The V gene's germline CDR1 is LGHNA and CDR2 YSLEER. The CDR3 loop is CASSQDASGGYNEQFF.

The rearrangement uses TRBV7-2 and TRBJ1-4; the TRBD1 assignment by TCRdb is unverifiable without DNA. Germline V gene data show CDR1 as SGHTA and CDR2 as FQGNSA. CDR3 size: 15 residues. The CDR3 region is CASSLVPGGSEKLFF.

The V call is TRBV6-5, the J call TRBJ2-2; checking the TCRdb D call of TRBD1 is not possible without DNA. Germline lookup yields CDR1 MNHEY and CDR2 SVGAGI. The CDR3 spans 14 residues. The chain's CDR3 is CASRPGQGSGELFF.

The chain recombines TRBV6-5 with TRBJ2-7; as DNA is missing, the TRBD1 call by TCRdb cannot be tested. Germline V gene data show CDR1 as MNHEY and CDR2 as SVGAGI. This CDR3 contains 14 residues. The CDR3 reads CASGGQGNSYEQYF.

This chain joins TRBV18 and TRBJ2-7; TCRdb names TRBD1, which stays unverified in the absence of DNA. The CDR3 is 14 amino acids. From germline, CDR1 is KGHSH and CDR2 LQKENI. The CDR3 protein is CASSPLGPGYEQYF.

This chain joins TRBV12-3 or TRBV12-4 and TRBJ1-1; the D call of TRBD1 rests on TCRdb alone, since no DNA is present to check it. The CDR3 length is 15 residues. The CDR3 loop is CASSLWDSMNTEAFF.

The chain has TRBV7-9 and TRBJ1-2; there is no DNA to check the TCRdb D call of TRBD1. The CDR3 sequence is 14 residues long. Germline V lookup: CDR1 SEHNR, CDR2 FQNEAQ (reference sequence). CDR3 loop: CASSFSGSGDGYTF.

The chain uses TRBV29-1 and TRBJ2-7. Germline V gives CDR1 SQVTM, CDR2 ANQGSEA. CDR3 length: 12 residues. This CDR3 is CSARIQGSEQYF.

The chain has TRBV7-2 and TRBJ2-2; absent DNA, TCRdb's TRBD2 call cannot be checked. This CDR3 has 15 amino acids. Germline V lookup: CDR1 SGHTA, CDR2 FQGNSA. The CDR3 loop is CASSLDGGWTGELFF.

The chain combines TRBV11-2 with TRBJ1-1; TCRdb gives TRBD1 as the D gene, but with no DNA this cannot be confirmed. Germline CDR1 reads SGHAT; CDR2 reads FQNNGV. This CDR3 is built from 14 residues. The CDR3 sequence is CASSLHGQNTEAFF.

The chain uses TRBV29-1 and TRBJ1-1; the TCRdb call, TRBD1, lacks DNA for checking. From germline, CDR1 is SQVTM and CDR2 ANQGSEA. The CDR3 runs 12 residues. The CDR3 here is CSVVTANTEAFF.

The CDR3 loop reads CSVEKSVTEYNEQFF. The chain combines TRBV29-1 with TRBJ2-1. The CDR3 sequence is 15 residues long. CDR1 and CDR2 from the germline V gene are SQVTM and ANQGSEA.

V and J are TRBV9 and TRBJ1-2; absent DNA, TCRdb's TRBD1 call cannot be checked. The germline gives CDR1 SGDLS, CDR2 YYNGEE. The CDR3 runs to 14 residues. This CDR3 reads CASSGTTGGYGYTF.

This chain's CDR3 is CASSHPTGVEQYF. The gene calls are TRBV5-5 and TRBJ2-7; the D call from TCRdb, TRBD1, cannot be confirmed without DNA. The CDR3 runs to 13 residues. Germline loops: CDR1 SGHKS, CDR2 YYEKEE (reference sequence).

The gene calls are TRBV28 and TRBJ1-2. The CDR3 covers 15 residues. The germline V gene has CDR1 MDHEN and CDR2 SYDVKM. CDR3 in amino acids: CASSFPPEGRNGYTF.

The chain uses TRBV20-1 and TRBJ2-7; there is no DNA to check the TCRdb D call of TRBD1. Germline V gene lookup returns CDR1 DFQATT and CDR2 SNEGSKA (reference sequence). The CDR3 runs to 14 residues. CDR3 region: CSARPRQGHYEQYF.

V usage is TRBV28 and J usage is TRBJ1-1. Germline V lookup: CDR1 MDHEN, CDR2 SYDVKM. This CDR3 comprises 15 residues. The CDR3 loop reads CASSFEGEVNTEAFF.

This chain uses TRBV29-1 with TRBJ2-2; TCRdb gives TRBD2 as the D gene, but with no DNA this cannot be confirmed. This CDR3 contains 16 residues. Germline assignment: CDR1 SQVTM and CDR2 ANQGSEA. The CDR3 sequence is CSVHPGTSGNTGELFF.

The rearrangement links TRBV7-9 to TRBJ2-7; TCRdb designates TRBD1, a call that cannot be tested without DNA. CDR3 length: 15 amino acids. CDR1 is SEHNR, CDR2 FQNEAQ, per germline (reference sequence). The CDR3 sequence is CASSAPGQASYEQYF.

The CDR3 sequence: CASSQDSRYLNSPLHF. The rearrangement uses TRBV4-1 and TRBJ1-6. This CDR3 is built from 16 residues. Germline CDR1 and CDR2: MGHRA and YSYEKL.

The chain recombines TRBV6-5 with TRBJ1-1. The CDR3 has 13 residues. The germline V gene encodes CDR1 MNHEY and CDR2 SVGAGI. This chain's CDR3 is CASSYSGITEAFF.

The CDR3 sequence: CASSQGFPHEQGSTEAFF. The rearrangement links TRBV4-2 to TRBJ1-1; no DNA is available, so the TRBD1 call from TCRdb remains unchecked. Germline CDR1 LGHNA, CDR2 YNFKEQ. The CDR3 contains 18 residues.

The chain carries TRBV2 and TRBJ2-3; TCRdb selects TRBD1, and the lack of DNA leaves this call unchecked. The CDR3 extends over 15 amino acids. CDR1 is SNHLY and CDR2 is FYNNEI in the germline V gene. The CDR3 here is CASIEGQGGPDTQYF.

The CDR3: CASSLGGTGPGDTQYF. The chain has TRBV11-3 and TRBJ2-3; TCRdb picks TRBD1, but there is no DNA to check that call. Germline values: CDR1 SGHNT, CDR2 YENEEA. This CDR3 is 16 amino acids long.

The V gene is TRBV7-9, the J gene TRBJ2-7; TCRdb picks TRBD1, but there is no DNA to check that call. This CDR3 has 17 amino acids. Germline V gene data show CDR1 as SEHNR and CDR2 as FQNEAQ (reference sequence). This CDR3 reads CASIPEADAYIPYEQYF.

V gene TRBV7-2 combines with J gene TRBJ2-3; TCRdb returns TRBD2, unconfirmable since there is no DNA. The CDR3 runs to 16 residues. CDR1 SGHTA and CDR2 FQGNSA come from the germline V gene. The CDR3 region is CASRALAGGPGDTQYF. Combining the CDR3 with reference TRBV7-2 and TRBJ2-3 gives the whole variable domain GAGVSQSPSNKVTEKGKDVELRCDPISGHTALYWYRQSLGQGLEFLIYFQGNSAPDKSGLPSDRFSAERTGGSVSTLTIQRTQQEDSAVYLCASRALAGGPGDTQYFGPGTRLTVL.

The chain links TRBV28 to TRBJ2-7; TCRdb names TRBD1, which stays unverified in the absence of DNA. CDR3 length: 14 residues. CDR1 is MDHEN, CDR2 SYDVKM, per germline. CDR3 sequence reads: CASLDQGSTNEQYF.

The CDR3 region is CASSSGTSGRKQETQYF. The rearrangement uses TRBV23-1 and TRBJ2-5; TCRdb designates TRBD2, a call that cannot be tested without DNA. TRBV23-1 is an open reading frame, and its role is uncertain. The length of the CDR3 is 17 residues.

The J gene is TRBJ1-2, the V gene TRBV7-9; the TCRdb D gene call, TRBD1, has no DNA to confirm it. The CDR3 runs to 15 residues. Looked up from germline, CDR1 is SEHNR and CDR2 is FQNEAQ (reference sequence). CDR3 sequence: CASSSDRGANYGYTF. The full variable domain, with the rest looked up from reference TRBV7-9 and TRBJ1-2, is DTGVSQNPRHKITKRGQNVTFRCDPISEHNRLYWYRQTLGQGPEFLTYFQNEAQLEKSRLLSDRFSAERPKGSFSTLEIQRTEQGDSAMYLCASSSDRGANYGYTFGSGTRLTVV.